These T cell receptor beta chains were read from a single sample in a study of blood T cell repertoires in COVID-19. The assay was immunoSEQ multiplex PCR, and TCRdb's table has in-frame clones only and misses some. The sample has 240,000 or so clones, about 79% seen once. Material for sequencing was peripheral blood. Receptor source: a woman of 80 years or more with acute or convalescent COVID-19. Both conserved end residues are part of each CDR3. Fields, in order: V gene, J gene, clone size, D gene, CDR3 DNA, CDR3 protein. D genes are given only for firm matches. Part of the rows lack a size; the others show once, few, many or a class for expanded clones.

TRBV4-2,TRBJ2-5,-,TRBD2,TGTGCCAGCAGCCAAGAGGGGGGGCAAGAGACCCAGTACTTC,CASSQEGGQETQYF
TRBV4-2,TRBJ1-3,-,TRBD1,TGTGCCAGCAGCCAAGATGGGGCAGGGGGGACCTCTGGAAACACCATATATTTT,CASSQDGAGGTSGNTIYF
TRBV6-5,TRBJ1-6,once,-,TGTGCCAGCAGTTCCCGGGAACTTAATTCACCCCTCCACTTT,CASSSRELNSPLHF
TRBV13,TRBJ1-1,-,-,TGTGCCAGCAGCTTATATCAGGGGAACACTGAAGCTTTCTTT,CASSLYQGNTEAFF
TRBV10-3,TRBJ2-7,-,-,TGTGCCATCAGTGAGTCCGGGGGTTCCTACGAGCAGTACTTC,CAISESGGSYEQYF
TRBV4-1,TRBJ2-7,-,-,TGCGCCAGCAGCCAAGATCTTTTGGACACCTCCTACGAGCAGTACTTC,CASSQDLLDTSYEQYF
TRBV7-8,TRBJ2-5,-,-,TGTGCCACGCGGGGGGACAGATGGGACCAGTACTTC,CATRGDRWDQYF
TRBV5-1,TRBJ2-5,-,TRBD1,TGCGCCAGCAGCTACGGACAGGGCGAAGAGACCCAGTACTTC,CASSYGQGEETQYF
TRBV27,TRBJ1-6,-,-,TGTGCCAGCAGTCCCCAGGACCGGGGTTCACCCCTCCACTTT,CASSPQDRGSPLHF
TRBV7-2,TRBJ2-7,once,-,TGTGCCAGCAGCTTAGGGCAGGCCAACGAGCAGTACTTC,CASSLGQANEQYF
TRBV10-3,TRBJ2-7,-,TRBD1,TGTGCCATCAGCTGGGAGGGACAGGGAGGCGAGCAGTACTTC,CAISWEGQGGEQYF
TRBV3-1/TRBV3-2,TRBJ2-1,-,-,TGTGCCAGCGACACAGGGATCGACAATGAGCAGTTCTTC,CASDTGIDNEQFF
TRBV3-1/TRBV3-2,TRBJ1-4,-,-,TGTGCCAGCAGCCAAGGGCAAGCGAGGGTTAATGAAAAACTGTTTTTT,CASSQGQARVNEKLFF
TRBV5-4,TRBJ2-1,-,-,TGTGCCAGCAGCCGAGAAGGGGTGCGTGAGCAGTTCTTC,CASSREGVREQFF
TRBV3-1/TRBV3-2,TRBJ2-1,few,TRBD1,TGTGCCAGCAGCCATACCGGGACAGGGGTCAATGAGCAGTTCTTC,CASSHTGTGVNEQFF
TRBV11-2,TRBJ2-7,few,-,TGTGCCAGCAGCTTAAGGGGCTACGAGCAGTACTTC,CASSLRGYEQYF
TRBV5-6,TRBJ2-4,-,-,TGTGCCAGCAGCTTACGCGAGCTAGCCAAAAACATTCAGTACTTC,CASSLRELAKNIQYF
TRBV27,TRBJ2-4,-,TRBD1,TGTGCCAGCAGTATCGACAGGGTAGCCAAAAACATTCAGTACTTC,CASSIDRVAKNIQYF
TRBV7-8,TRBJ2-5,-,TRBD1,TGTGCCAGCAGCTCCATGGACAGGGGGCTCGCAGAGACCCAGTACTTC,CASSSMDRGLAETQYF
TRBV7-9,TRBJ2-2,-,-,TGTGCCAGCAGCTTTGGCAGGGTGGGATCCGGGGAGCTGTTTTTT,CASSFGRVGSGELFF
TRBV27,TRBJ1-1,-,-,TGTGCCAGCAGTTTAGATCAGGGGAACACTGAAGCTTTCTTT,CASSLDQGNTEAFF
TRBV6-6,TRBJ2-2,-,TRBD1,TGTGCCAGCAGACCCGGGACAGGGTTGGGCGGGGAGCTGTTTTTT,CASRPGTGLGGELFF
TRBV5-1,TRBJ1-6,-,TRBD1,TGCGCCAGCAGCTTTTTCGGGGACAGTGAGAATTCACCCCTCCACTTT,CASSFFGDSENSPLHF
TRBV5-1,TRBJ2-1,-,-,TGCGCCAGCAGCAACTACCAGGGGAATGAGCAGTTCTTC,CASSNYQGNEQFF
TRBV6-6,TRBJ1-3,-,TRBD1,TGTGCCAGCAGCGGCAATCAGGGGGCGCCTGGAAACACCATATATTTT,CASSGNQGAPGNTIYF
TRBV28,TRBJ2-1,-,-,TGTGCCAGCAGGCCAACCGACTCGTACAATGAGCAGTTCTTC,CASRPTDSYNEQFF